This TCR beta chain is drawn from a study of OX40 agonist ivuxolimab in advanced cancers. With autoimmune disease history or systemic immunosuppression, patients were excluded. Drawing of blood for sampling happened at baseline, at cycle 4 day 1, and at cycle 7 day 1. Only in-frame clones appear in the TCRdb table, and some are missing; sequencing was by immunoSEQ multiplex PCR. The sample lists about 72,000 clones, 89% occurring once. The CDR3 runs 16 residues. In germline, CDR1 is MNHNS, CDR2 SASEGT. V was shortened by 1 base and J by 8 bases, with 15 bases between the two germline ends. The chain uses TRBV6-1 and TRBJ1-6; a weak D match, TRBD1 (5 bases). Sample: CD4+ or CD8+ T cells sorted from blood, taken in a trial of the OX40 agonist ivuxolimab. The sequence derives from an adult with an advanced solid tumor such as melanoma, head and neck, liver or kidney cancer. In DNA, the CDR3 is TGTGCCAGCAGTGAAGGCCCGTGGGGCGAGTATTCACCCCTCCACTTT. Its protein product is CASSEGPWGEYSPLHF.